Given below is one T cell receptor beta chain in context. Measured with immunoSEQ multiplex PCR; TCRdb has only the in-frame clones, and not every one. The sample has 2,500,000 or so clones; over 85% are singletons. The data are from a study of shared clonotypes between healthy human individuals. The V segment lost 3 bases and the J segment 5 bases; nucleotides outside the gene matches: 8. From germline, CDR1 is SGHDT and CDR2 YYEEEE. The CDR3 consists of 15 residues. The chain links TRBV5-6 to TRBJ2-1, with TRBD2 matching 7 bases. The sequence was obtained from a man aged 18 to 30 in good health. Some clones in this sample may be carry-over from other donors' samples. Material: naive CD4+ T cells from PBMCs. Regarding subset: CD45RA+ positively selected. CDR3: CASSYRGLVNNEQFF. The DNA for the CDR3 is TGTGCCAGCAGCTACCGCGGACTAGTGAACAATGAGCAGTTCTTC. Full variable domain (remainder filled in from reference TRBV5-6 and TRBJ2-1): DAGVTQSPTHLIKTRGQQVTLRCSPKSGHDTVSWYQQALGQGPQFIFQYYEEEERQRGNFPDRFSGHQFPNYSSELNVNALLLGDSALYLCASSYRGLVNNEQFFGPGTRLTVL.